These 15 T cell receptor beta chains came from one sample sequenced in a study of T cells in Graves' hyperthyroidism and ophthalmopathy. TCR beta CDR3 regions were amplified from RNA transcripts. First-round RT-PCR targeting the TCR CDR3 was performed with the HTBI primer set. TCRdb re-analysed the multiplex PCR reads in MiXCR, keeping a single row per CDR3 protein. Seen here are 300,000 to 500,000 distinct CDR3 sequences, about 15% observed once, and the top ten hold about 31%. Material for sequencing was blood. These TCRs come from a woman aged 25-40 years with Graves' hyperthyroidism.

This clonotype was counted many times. The CDR3 loop reads CASSVGQGEARPQHF. The DNA for the CDR3 is TGTGCCAGCAGCGTGGGACAGGGTGAAGCTCGGCCCCAGCATTTT. The chain links TRBV9 to TRBJ1-5, with TRBD1 matching 9 bases. From germline, CDR1 is SGDLS and CDR2 YYNGEE. The CDR3 totals 15 residues. J lost 9 bases, V lost 2 bases, and 9 bases had no gene match. Full variable domain (missing parts from reference TRBV9 and TRBJ1-5): DSGVTQTPKHLITATGQRVTLRCSPRSGDLSVYWYQQSLDQGLQFLIQYYNGEERAKGNILERFSAQQFPDLHSELNLSSLELGDSALYFCASSVGQGEARPQHFGDGTRLSIL.

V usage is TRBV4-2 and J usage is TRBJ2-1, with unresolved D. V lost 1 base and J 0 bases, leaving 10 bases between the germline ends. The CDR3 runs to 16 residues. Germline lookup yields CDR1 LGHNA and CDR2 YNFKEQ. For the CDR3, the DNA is TGTGCCAGCAGCCAAGCGCGTCTAGGCTCCTACAATGAGCAGTTCTTC. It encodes CASSQARLGSYNEQFF.

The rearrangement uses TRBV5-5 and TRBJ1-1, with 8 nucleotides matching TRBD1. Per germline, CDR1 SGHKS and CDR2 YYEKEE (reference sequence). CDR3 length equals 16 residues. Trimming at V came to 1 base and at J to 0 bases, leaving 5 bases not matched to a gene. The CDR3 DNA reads TGTGCCAGCAGCTTGTCACAGGGGGGGGTGAACACTGAAGCTTTCTTT. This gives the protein CASSLSQGGVNTEAFF.

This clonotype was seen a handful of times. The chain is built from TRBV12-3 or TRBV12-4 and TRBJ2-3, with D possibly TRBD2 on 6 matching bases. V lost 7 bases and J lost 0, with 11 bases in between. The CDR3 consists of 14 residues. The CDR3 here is CASKGGISTDTQYF. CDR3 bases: TGTGCCAGCAAGGGCGGGATTAGCACAGATACGCAGTATTTT.

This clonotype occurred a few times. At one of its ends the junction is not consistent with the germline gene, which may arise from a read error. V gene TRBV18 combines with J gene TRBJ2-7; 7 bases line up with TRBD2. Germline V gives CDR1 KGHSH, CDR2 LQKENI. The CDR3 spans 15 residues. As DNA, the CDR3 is TGTGCCAGCCCACCAACGAACCTAGCGGAAAGCGAGCAGTACTTC. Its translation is CASPPTNLAESEQYF. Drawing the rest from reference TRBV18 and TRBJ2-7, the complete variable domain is NAGVMQNPRHLVRRRGQEARLRCSPMKGHSHVYWYRQLPEEGLKFMVYLQKENIIDESGMPKERFSAEFPKEGPSILRIQQVVRGDSAAYFCASPPTNLAESEQYFGPGTRLTVT.

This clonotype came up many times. CDR3 DNA: TGTGCCAGCAGTTCCCGGACTCGGACTAGCGAGACGCCCACCGGGGAGCTGTTTTTT. It translates to CASSSRTRTSETPTGELFF. This chain links TRBV12-3 or TRBV12-4 with TRBJ2-2; 9 bases line up with TRBD2. V was clipped by 4 bases and J by 4 bases; unmatched bases: 16. CDR3 length: 19 residues.

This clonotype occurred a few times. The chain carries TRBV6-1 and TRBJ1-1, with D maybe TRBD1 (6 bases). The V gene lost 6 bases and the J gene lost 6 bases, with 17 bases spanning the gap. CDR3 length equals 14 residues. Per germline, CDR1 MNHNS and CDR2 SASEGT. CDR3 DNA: TGTGCCAGCAGGAATGAGGACGGACAGCCTGAAGCTTTCTTT. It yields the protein CASRNEDGQPEAFF.

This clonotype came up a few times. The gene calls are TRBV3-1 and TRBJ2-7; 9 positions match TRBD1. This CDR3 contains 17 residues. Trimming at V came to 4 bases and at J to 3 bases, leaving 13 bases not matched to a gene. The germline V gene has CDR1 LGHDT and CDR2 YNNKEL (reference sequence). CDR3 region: CASSLTSGTGNFYEQYF. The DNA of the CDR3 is TGTGCCAGCAGCCTCACATCGGGGACAGGGAACTTCTACGAGCAGTACTTC.

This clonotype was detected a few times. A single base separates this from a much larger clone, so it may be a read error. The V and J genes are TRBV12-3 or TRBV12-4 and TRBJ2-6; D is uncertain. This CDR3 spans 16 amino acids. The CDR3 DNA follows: TGTACCAGCAGTTTCGGCGCTTACTCTGGGGCCAACGTCCTGACTTTC. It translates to CTSSFGAYSGANVLTF.

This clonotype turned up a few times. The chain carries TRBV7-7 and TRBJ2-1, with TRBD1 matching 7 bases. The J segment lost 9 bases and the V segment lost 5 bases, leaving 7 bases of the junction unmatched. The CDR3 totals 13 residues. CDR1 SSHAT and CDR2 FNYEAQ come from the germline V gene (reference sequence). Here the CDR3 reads CASSKDRKSEQFF. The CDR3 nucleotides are TGTGCCAGCAGCAAGGACAGGAAGAGTGAGCAGTTCTTC.

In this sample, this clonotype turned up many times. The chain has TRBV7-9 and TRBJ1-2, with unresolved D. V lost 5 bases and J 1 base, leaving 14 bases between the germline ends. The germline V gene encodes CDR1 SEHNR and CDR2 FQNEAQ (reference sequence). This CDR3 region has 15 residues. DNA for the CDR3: TGTGCCAGCAGCCAAAGGGTTTCCCTTAACTATGGCTACACCTTC. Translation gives CASSQRVSLNYGYTF.

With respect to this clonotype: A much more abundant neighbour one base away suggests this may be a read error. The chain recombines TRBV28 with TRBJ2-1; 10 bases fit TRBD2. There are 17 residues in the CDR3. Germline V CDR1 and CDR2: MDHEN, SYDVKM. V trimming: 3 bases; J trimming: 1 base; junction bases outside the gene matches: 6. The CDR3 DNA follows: TGTGCCAGCAGTTTGCTAGCGGGAGAGCCGTCCTACAATGAGCAGTTCTTC. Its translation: CASSLLAGEPSYNEQFF.

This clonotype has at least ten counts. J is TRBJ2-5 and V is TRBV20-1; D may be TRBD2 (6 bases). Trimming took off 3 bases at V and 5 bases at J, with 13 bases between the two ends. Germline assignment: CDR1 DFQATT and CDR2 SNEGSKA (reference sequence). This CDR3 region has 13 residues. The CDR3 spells CSASRGFGETQYF. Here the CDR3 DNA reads TGCAGTGCTAGTCGGGGGTTTGGGGAGACCCAGTACTTC.

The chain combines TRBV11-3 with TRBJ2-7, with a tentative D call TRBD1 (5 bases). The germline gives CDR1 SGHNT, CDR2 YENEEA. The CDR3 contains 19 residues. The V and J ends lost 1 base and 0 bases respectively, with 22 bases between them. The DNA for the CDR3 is TGTGCCAGCAGCTTAGGACCTAAGAGACAGCCTTCTCTCTCCTACGAGCAGTACTTC. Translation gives CASSLGPKRQPSLSYEQYF.

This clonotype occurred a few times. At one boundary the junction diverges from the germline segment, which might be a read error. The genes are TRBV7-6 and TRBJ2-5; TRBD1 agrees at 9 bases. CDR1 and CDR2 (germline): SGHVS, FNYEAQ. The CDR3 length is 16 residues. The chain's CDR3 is CASSQGTGQGGETQYF. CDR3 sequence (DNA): TGTGCCAGCAGTCAGGGGACGGGACAGGGAGGGGAGACTCAGTACTTC.